Only a few counts were recorded for the clone carrying this T cell receptor beta chain. This may be a read error: a much more frequent sequence differs by one nucleotide. The V segment lost 6 bases and the J segment 1 base; nucleotides outside the gene matches: 8. Germline V CDR1 and CDR2: DFQATT, SNEGSKA (reference sequence). CDR3 length: 15 amino acids. iRepertoire HTBI primers and Arm-PCR of CDR3 regions built TCR beta libraries. In TCRdb, the multiplex PCR reads were re-called with MiXCR into one record per CDR3 protein. The data hold around 500,000 distinct CDR3 sequences, with about 13% observed a single time. Time point noted: newly diagnosed GD, antithyroid drugs for less than 3 months. After RNA was extracted from PBMCs, the TCR library was made from it. This sample is drawn from a study of regulatory T cells in long-lasting Graves disease. This sample also belongs to another study, concerning T cells in Graves' hyperthyroidism and ophthalmopathy.

Sequencing used peripheral blood mononuclear cells (PBMCs), obtained at new diagnosis, from a patient treated with antithyroid drugs. The sequence derives from a man aged 30 to 45 with Graves disease. The chain carries TRBV20-1 and TRBJ2-1; 8 bases map to TRBD2. CDR3 in DNA: TGCAGTGCCGGGCCACTAGCGGCATCCTACAATGAGCAGTTCTTC. The encoded protein is CSAGPLAASYNEQFF.